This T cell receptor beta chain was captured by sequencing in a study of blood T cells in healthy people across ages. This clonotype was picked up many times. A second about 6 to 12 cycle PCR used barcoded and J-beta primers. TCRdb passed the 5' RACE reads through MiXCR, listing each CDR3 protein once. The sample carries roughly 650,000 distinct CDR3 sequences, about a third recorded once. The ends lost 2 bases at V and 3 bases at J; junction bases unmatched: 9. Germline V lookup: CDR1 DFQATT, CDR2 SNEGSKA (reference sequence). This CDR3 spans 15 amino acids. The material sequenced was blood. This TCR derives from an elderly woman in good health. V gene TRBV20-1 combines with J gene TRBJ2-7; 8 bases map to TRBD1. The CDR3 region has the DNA TGCAGTGCTAGACCTCGGACAGGGAAAGACTACGAGCAGTACTTC. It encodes CSARPRTGKDYEQYF.